This record looks at one T cell receptor (beta chain) sequence and its context. As yet, its antigen is unknown. The record originates from a study of cytomegalovirus exposure and HLA in healthy donors. Study as a whole: Earlier sequencing of approximately 200 million T cells yielded approximately 100 million unique TCR beta sequences. Of about 390 genotyped donors, 80% to 85% grouped in the Caucasian-associated ancestry cluster. Findings of the study overall: Earlier analysis yielded a pattern in which most TCR beta V segments were productive about 90% or about 30% of the time.

PCR was performed using 60 Vbeta and 13 Jbeta primers. Under the authors' procedure: The count from a later analysis was 65 million to 90 million unique TCR beta chains, 9.5 million to 11 million of them shared. Here immunoSEQ multiplex PCR was the method, and the copy in TCRdb shows in-frame clones only, minus some. V and J calls and clone size are as listed in that table; D and trimming were resolved from the DNA. Of about 180,000 clones listed, about 85% are singletons. J gave up 5 bases and V 7 bases, and 15 bases lay outside the gene matches. The CDR3 has 17 residues. Germline CDR1 is SEHNR and CDR2 is FQNEAQ (reference sequence).

The chain has TRBV7-9 and TRBJ2-5; 11 nucleotides align to TRBD1. The source of this sequence is a girl between 10 and 17 years old in good health and CMV-seropositive. The sample taken for sequencing was PBMCs. CDR3 amino acids: CASNTPPGTGGTETQYF. The CDR3 DNA is TGTGCCAGCAACACCCCCCCCGGGACAGGGGGGACGGAGACCCAGTACTTC.